This T cell receptor (beta chain) is from a study of T cells in narcolepsy. Method: immunoSEQ multiplex PCR; TCRdb's copy keeps in-frame clones and lacks some. Altogether 36,000 or so clones are present, roughly 87% being singletons, with the ten largest covering over 0.8%. The germline CDR1 and CDR2 sequences are SGHDT and YYEEEE. This CDR3 has 13 amino acids. Trimming left V 3 bases short and J 5 bases short, with 12 bases between. The sequenced sample consisted of CD45RA- memory CD4+ T cells from PBMCs. This TCR came from a human donor with narcolepsy. This chain connects TRBV5-6 to TRBJ2-7; tentative D call: TRBD2 (6 bases). The CDR3 protein is CASSSGGRDEQYF. CDR3 in DNA: TGTGCCAGCAGCTCCGGGGGACGGGACGAGCAGTACTTC.